These 4 T cell receptor beta chains came from one sample sequenced in a study of shared clonotypes between healthy human individuals. Assay: immunoSEQ multiplex PCR; the TCRdb copy retains only in-frame clones and omits some. The sample has some 2,500,000 clones, roughly 93% seen once. Sample: naive CD4+ T cells from PBMCs. Subset indicated: CD45RA+ positively selected. The receptors shown here come from a man in his late teens or twenties in good health. Some clones in this sample may be carry-over from other donors' samples.

The V call is TRBV5-1, the J call TRBJ2-1, with TRBD2 matching 10 bases. From germline, CDR1 is SGHRS and CDR2 YFSETQ. V shed 0 bases, J shed 9 bases, and the junction held 6 bases outside the gene matches. The CDR3 runs 15 residues. CDR3 DNA sequence: TGCGCCAGCAGCTTGGAGGCTAGCGGGAGCTCTGAGCAGTTCTTC. Translated, it gives CASSLEASGSSEQFF.

V is TRBV10-3 and J is TRBJ2-1, with 8 positions matching TRBD2. The germline CDR1 and CDR2 sequences are ENHRY and SYGVKD. CDR3 length: 17 residues. V lost 1 base, J lost 0 bases, and 5 bases stayed unmatched. The CDR3 DNA is TGTGCCATCAGTGAGTTCCTAAGCGGGAGCTCCTACAATGAGCAGTTCTTC. Protein: CAISEFLSGSSYNEQFF.

The V gene is TRBV4-1, the J gene TRBJ1-1; D is perhaps TRBD1 (5 bases). Trimming shortened V by 4 bases and J by 8 bases, and 14 bases separated the two germline ends. Germline CDR1 MGHRA, CDR2 YSYEKL. The CDR3 runs to 13 residues. The CDR3 protein is CASSLLLRQEAFF. The CDR3 bases are TGCGCCAGCAGCCTCTTACTACGACAGGAAGCTTTCTTT.

The chain combines TRBV7-2 with TRBJ2-5; D assignment may be TRBD1 or TRBD2 (6 bases each). In germline, CDR1 is SGHTA, CDR2 FQGNSA. V was clipped by 1 base and J by 7 bases, with 7 bases between them. The CDR3 has 12 amino acids. Written as DNA, the CDR3 is TGTGCCAGCAGCTTAGAGGGGGGGACCCAGTACTTC. This encodes CASSLEGGTQYF. Full variable domain (missing parts from reference TRBV7-2 and TRBJ2-5): GAGVSQSPSNKVTEKGKDVELRCDPISGHTALYWYRQSLGQGLEFLIYFQGNSAPDKSGLPSDRFSAERTGGSVSTLTIQRTQQEDSAVYLCASSLEGGTQYFGPGTRLLVL.